These 14 T cell receptor beta chains share one sample of origin, sequenced in a study of a mutant IDH1 vaccine in newly diagnosed glioma. The data were produced by immunoSEQ multiplex PCR, yet TCRdb's version contains in-frame clones alone and is incomplete. The sample holds over 75,000 clones, 80% seen once. Noted time point: baseline, week 1 (first vaccination visit). Specified treatment: pre-vaccination baseline after standard-of-care therapy. The sequencing used PBMCs, collected from a glioma patient treated with radiotherapy, temozolomide or both. The receptor set was obtained from a man aged 40-49 years with glioma.

The chain uses TRBV6-5 and TRBJ1-1; TRBD1 might be the D (5 bases). The CDR3 extends over 16 amino acids. CDR1 and CDR2 (germline): MNHEY, SVGAGI. Between the trimmed V and J ends, which lost 2 bases and 4 bases, there was a span of 17 bases. The CDR3: CASSYELGPMGTEAFF. DNA for the CDR3: TGTGCCAGCAGTTACGAGTTGGGACCCATGGGCACTGAAGCTTTCTTT.

The CDR3 loop is CASSQDHGGPGTNEKLFF. CDR3 DNA: TGCGCCAGCAGCCAAGATCACGGGGGGCCGGGAACTAATGAAAAACTGTTTTTT. The chain recombines TRBV4-3 with TRBJ1-4; a possible D gene is TRBD1 (6 bases). The CDR3 runs to 18 residues. Germline lookup yields CDR1 LGHNA and CDR2 YSLEER. Trimming took off 0 bases at V and 1 base at J, with 15 bases between the two ends.

V is TRBV14 and J is TRBJ2-1; D remains unclear. Per the germline V gene, CDR1 is SGHDN and CDR2 is FVKESK. The V gene lost 0 bases and the J gene lost 10 bases, with 7 bases spanning the gap. The CDR3 length is 12 residues. The CDR3 loop is CASSQDGWEQFF. In DNA, the CDR3 is TGTGCCAGCAGCCAAGATGGATGGGAGCAGTTCTTC.

CDR3 DNA sequence: TGTGCCAGCAGTTACTCGGACAATCAGCCCCAGCATTTT. It is translated as CASSYSDNQPQHF. The chain recombines TRBV6-5 with TRBJ1-5; the D is unclear. The CDR3 runs 13 residues. The V end was cut by 0 bases, the J end by 3 bases, with 3 bases between. Per germline, CDR1 MNHEY and CDR2 SVGAGI.

V is TRBV6-1 and J is TRBJ1-2; D remains unclear. The V end lost 4 bases, the J end lost 0 bases, and 12 bases lay between the germline ends. Germline V gene data show CDR1 as MNHNS and CDR2 as SASEGT. The CDR3 loop spans 15 amino acids. CDR3 amino acids: CASSVDVPANYGYTF. The CDR3 DNA sequence: TGTGCCAGCAGTGTAGACGTCCCGGCTAACTATGGCTACACCTTC.

The chain couples TRBV6-1 to TRBJ2-7; possibly TRBD2 for D (5 bases). The V end lost 5 bases, the J end lost 2 bases, and 10 bases lay between the germline ends. The CDR3 covers 13 residues. Germline V gene data show CDR1 as MNHNS and CDR2 as SASEGT. The CDR3 protein is CASSMRETYEQYF. CDR3 sequence (DNA): TGTGCCAGCAGTATGAGGGAGACCTACGAGCAGTACTTC.

The chain uses TRBV7-8 and TRBJ2-7; D gene ambiguous. The germline V gene has CDR1 SGHVS and CDR2 FQNEAQ. V lost 4 bases to trimming and J lost 5 bases, with 9 bases between them. This CDR3 is built from 12 residues. CDR3: CASSYPLDEQYF. The DNA of the CDR3 is TGTGCCAGCAGCTATCCCCTGGACGAGCAGTACTTC.

The genes are TRBV5-4 and TRBJ2-1; D unclear. Trimming shortened V by 4 bases and J by 6 bases, and 14 bases separated the two germline ends. The CDR3 is 14 residues long. Germline lookup yields CDR1 SGHNT and CDR2 YYREEE (reference sequence). The chain's CDR3 is CASSPSPLGNEQFF. CDR3 DNA: TGTGCCAGCAGCCCATCCCCACTGGGCAATGAGCAGTTCTTC.

The chain recombines TRBV6-4 with TRBJ2-3, with a tentative D call TRBD2 (6 bases). The CDR3 loop spans 13 amino acids. The V end lost 4 bases, the J end lost 5 bases, and 10 bases lay between the germline ends. The germline V gene has CDR1 MRHNA and CDR2 SNTAGT. This CDR3 reads CASSGRRGDTQYF. DNA of the CDR3: TGTGCCAGCAGTGGGCGGAGGGGAGATACGCAGTATTTT.

The rearrangement uses TRBV5-4 and TRBJ2-1, with 9 positions matching TRBD2. The CDR3 consists of 14 residues. The germline V gene has CDR1 SGHNT and CDR2 YYREEE (reference sequence). V dropped 2 bases and J dropped 9; count of bases not matched to a gene: 6. The CDR3 protein is CASSFSSGVGEQFF. For the CDR3, the DNA is TGTGCCAGCAGCTTCTCTAGCGGGGTGGGTGAGCAGTTCTTC.

The V and J genes are TRBV4-3 and TRBJ1-2, with D unclear. The CDR3 has 16 residues. CDR1 is LGHNA, CDR2 YSLEER, per germline. V was pared by 1 base and J by 3 bases, with 15 bases between. CDR3 sequence reads: CASSQAPAAGDYGYTF. The CDR3 DNA is TGCGCCAGCAGCCAAGCCCCGGCGGCCGGGGACTATGGCTACACCTTC.

This sequence joins TRBV10-3 and TRBJ1-3; unclear D gene. CDR3 length equals 14 residues. The V and J ends lost 2 bases and 1 base respectively, with 6 bases between them. Germline V gene lookup returns CDR1 ENHRY and CDR2 SYGVKD. The CDR3 coding sequence is TGTGCCATCAGTGAGGAGAGGTCTGGAAACACCATATATTTT. Translated: CAISEERSGNTIYF.

J is TRBJ1-2 and V is TRBV5-6; D unresolved. There are 16 residues in the CDR3. Germline CDR1 and CDR2: SGHDT and YYEEEE. Trimming shortened V by 5 bases and J by 0 bases, and 17 bases separated the two germline ends. The CDR3 loop is CASRAEGPSTNYGYTF. The CDR3 DNA follows: TGTGCCAGCAGAGCCGAGGGCCCAAGCACTAACTATGGCTACACCTTC.

This clone was counted a few times. The chain combines TRBV10-3 with TRBJ2-7; 11 nucleotides agree with TRBD2. V shed 8 bases, J shed 1 base, and the junction held 7 bases outside the gene matches. Per germline, CDR1 ENHRY and CDR2 SYGVKD. The CDR3 covers 15 residues. The DNA for the CDR3 is TGTGCCATCGGCTTAGCGGGAGGGCCTTCCTACGAGCAGTACTTC. Translating it yields CAIGLAGGPSYEQYF.